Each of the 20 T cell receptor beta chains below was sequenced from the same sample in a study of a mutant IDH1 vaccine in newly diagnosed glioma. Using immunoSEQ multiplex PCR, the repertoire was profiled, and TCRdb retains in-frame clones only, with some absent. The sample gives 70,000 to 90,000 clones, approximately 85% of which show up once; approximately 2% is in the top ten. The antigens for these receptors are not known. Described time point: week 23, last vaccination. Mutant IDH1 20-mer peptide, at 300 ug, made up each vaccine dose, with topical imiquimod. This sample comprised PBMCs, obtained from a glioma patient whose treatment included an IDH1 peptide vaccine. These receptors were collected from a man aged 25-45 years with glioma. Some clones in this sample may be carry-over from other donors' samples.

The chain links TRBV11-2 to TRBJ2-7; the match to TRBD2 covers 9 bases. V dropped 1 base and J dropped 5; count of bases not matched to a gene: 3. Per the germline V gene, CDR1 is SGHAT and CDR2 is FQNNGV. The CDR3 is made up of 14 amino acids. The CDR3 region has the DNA TGTGCCAGCAGCTTAGTTAGCGGGAGCCACGAGCAGTACTTC. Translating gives CASSLVSGSHEQYF.

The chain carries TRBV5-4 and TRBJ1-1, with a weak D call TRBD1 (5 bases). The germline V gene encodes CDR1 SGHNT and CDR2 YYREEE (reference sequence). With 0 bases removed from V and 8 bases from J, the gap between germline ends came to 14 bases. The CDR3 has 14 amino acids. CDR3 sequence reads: CASSLDPGWLEAFF. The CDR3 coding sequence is TGTGCCAGCAGCTTGGATCCAGGGTGGCTAGAAGCTTTCTTT.

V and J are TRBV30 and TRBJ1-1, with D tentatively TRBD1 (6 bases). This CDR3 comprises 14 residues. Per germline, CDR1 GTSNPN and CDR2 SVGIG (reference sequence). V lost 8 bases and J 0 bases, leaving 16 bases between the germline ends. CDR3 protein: CAHYTQGMNTEAFF. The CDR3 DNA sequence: TGTGCCCATTACACACAGGGCATGAACACTGAAGCTTTCTTT.

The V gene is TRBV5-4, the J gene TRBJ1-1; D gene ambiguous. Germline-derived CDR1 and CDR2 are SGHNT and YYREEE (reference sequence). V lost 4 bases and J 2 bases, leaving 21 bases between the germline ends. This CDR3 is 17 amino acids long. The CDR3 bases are TGTGCCAGCAGCCCGATGATGGGATACAATCTTAACACTGAAGCTTTCTTT. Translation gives CASSPMMGYNLNTEAFF. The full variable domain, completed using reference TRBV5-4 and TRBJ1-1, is ETGVTQSPTHLIKTRGQQVTLRCSSQSGHNTVSWYQQALGQGPQFIFQYYREEENGRGNFPPRFSGLQFPNYSSELNVNALELDDSALYLCASSPMMGYNLNTEAFFGQGTRLTVV.

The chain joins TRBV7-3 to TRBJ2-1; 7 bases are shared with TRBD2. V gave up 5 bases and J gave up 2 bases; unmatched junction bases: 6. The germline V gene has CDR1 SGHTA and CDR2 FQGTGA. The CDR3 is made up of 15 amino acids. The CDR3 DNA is TGTGCCAGCAGCAAGGTCGGGGGGACCTACAATGAGCAGTTCTTC. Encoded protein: CASSKVGGTYNEQFF.

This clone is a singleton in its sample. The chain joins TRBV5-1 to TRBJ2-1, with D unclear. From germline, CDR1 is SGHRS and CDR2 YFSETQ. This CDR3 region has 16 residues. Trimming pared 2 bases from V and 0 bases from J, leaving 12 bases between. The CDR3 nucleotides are TGCGCCAGCAGCTTACAGACTTCCAGCTCCTACAATGAGCAGTTCTTC. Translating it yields CASSLQTSSSYNEQFF.

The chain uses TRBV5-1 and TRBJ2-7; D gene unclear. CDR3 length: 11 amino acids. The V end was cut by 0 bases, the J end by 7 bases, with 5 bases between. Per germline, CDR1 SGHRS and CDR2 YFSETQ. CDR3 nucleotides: TGCGCCAGCAGCTTGGGTGGGGAGCAGTACTTC. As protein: CASSLGGEQYF. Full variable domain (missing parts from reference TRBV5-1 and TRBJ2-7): KAGVTQTPRYLIKTRGQQVTLSCSPISGHRSVSWYQQTPGQGLQFLFEYFSETQRNKGNFPGRFSGRQFSNSRSEMNVSTLELGDSALYLCASSLGGEQYFGPGTRLTVT.

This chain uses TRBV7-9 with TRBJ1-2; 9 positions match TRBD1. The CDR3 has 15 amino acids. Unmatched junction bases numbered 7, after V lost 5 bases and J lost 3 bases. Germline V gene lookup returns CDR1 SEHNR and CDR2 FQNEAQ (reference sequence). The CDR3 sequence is CASSPGTGKHYGYTF. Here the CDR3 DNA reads TGTGCCAGCAGCCCCGGGACAGGGAAGCACTATGGCTACACCTTC.

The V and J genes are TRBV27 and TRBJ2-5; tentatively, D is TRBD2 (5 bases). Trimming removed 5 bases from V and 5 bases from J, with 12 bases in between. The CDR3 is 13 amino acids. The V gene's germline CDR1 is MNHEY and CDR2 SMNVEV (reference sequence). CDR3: CASSLFRGETQYF. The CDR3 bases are TGTGCCAGCAGTCTCTTTAGAGGGGAGACCCAGTACTTC.

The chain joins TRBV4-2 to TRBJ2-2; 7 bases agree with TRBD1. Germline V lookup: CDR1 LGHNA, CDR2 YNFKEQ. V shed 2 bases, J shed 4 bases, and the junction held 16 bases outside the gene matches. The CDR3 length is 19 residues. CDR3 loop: CASSQRKNRQGDPTGELFF. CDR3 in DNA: TGTGCCAGCAGCCAAAGAAAGAATAGACAGGGCGATCCCACCGGGGAGCTGTTTTTT.

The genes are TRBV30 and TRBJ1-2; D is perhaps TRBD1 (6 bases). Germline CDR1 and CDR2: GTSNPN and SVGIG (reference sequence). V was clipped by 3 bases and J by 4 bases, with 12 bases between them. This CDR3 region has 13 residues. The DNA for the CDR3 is TGTGCCTGGAGCGAACAGGGTTCCTATGGCTACACCTTC. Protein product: CAWSEQGSYGYTF.

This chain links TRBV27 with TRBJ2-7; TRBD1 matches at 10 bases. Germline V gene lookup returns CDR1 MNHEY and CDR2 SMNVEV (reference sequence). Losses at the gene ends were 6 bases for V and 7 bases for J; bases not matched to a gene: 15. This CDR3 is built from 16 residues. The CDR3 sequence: CASSRGLGQGSGEQYF. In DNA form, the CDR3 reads TGTGCCAGCAGCCGGGGGTTGGGACAGGGGTCGGGGGAGCAGTACTTC.

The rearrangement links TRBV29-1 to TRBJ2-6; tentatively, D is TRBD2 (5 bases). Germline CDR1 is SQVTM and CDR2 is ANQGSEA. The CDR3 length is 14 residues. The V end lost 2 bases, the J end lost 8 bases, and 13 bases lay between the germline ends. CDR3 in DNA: TGCAGCGTTGAAACCGGAGGCGCATCCAACGTCCTGACTTTC. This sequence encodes CSVETGGASNVLTF.

The CDR3 DNA follows: TGTGCCTGGAGTGAAATGGCACTCTCGGGGGAGCAGTACTTC. Its translation: CAWSEMALSGEQYF. The chain uses TRBV30 and TRBJ2-7, with D perhaps TRBD2 (5 bases). The V gene lost 1 base and the J gene lost 7 bases, with 17 bases spanning the gap. The CDR3 runs 14 residues. Germline CDR1 reads GTSNPN; CDR2 reads SVGIG (reference sequence). Based on the CDR3 plus reference TRBV30 and TRBJ2-7, the full variable domain is SQTIHQWPATLVQPVGSPLSLECTVEGTSNPNLYWYRQAAGRGLQLLFYSVGIGQISSEVPQNLSASRPQDRQFILSSKKLLLSDSGFYLCAWSEMALSGEQYFGPGTRLTVT.

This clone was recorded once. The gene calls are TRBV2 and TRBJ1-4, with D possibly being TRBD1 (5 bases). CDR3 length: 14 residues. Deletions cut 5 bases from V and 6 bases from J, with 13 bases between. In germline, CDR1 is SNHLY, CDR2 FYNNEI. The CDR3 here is CASSSGAEDEKLFF. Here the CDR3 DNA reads TGTGCCAGCAGTTCCGGGGCAGAGGATGAAAAACTGTTTTTT.

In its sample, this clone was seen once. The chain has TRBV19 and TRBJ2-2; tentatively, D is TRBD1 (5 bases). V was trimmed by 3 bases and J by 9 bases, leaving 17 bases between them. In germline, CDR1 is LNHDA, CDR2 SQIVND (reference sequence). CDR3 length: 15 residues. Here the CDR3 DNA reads TGTGCCAGTAGTATCTCGAGGTCTCAGGGTTGGGAGCTGTTTTTT. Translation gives CASSISRSQGWELFF.

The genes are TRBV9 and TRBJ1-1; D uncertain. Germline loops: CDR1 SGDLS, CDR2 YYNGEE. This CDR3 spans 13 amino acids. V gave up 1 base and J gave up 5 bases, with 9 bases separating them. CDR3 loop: CASSVQVGTEAFF. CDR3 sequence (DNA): TGTGCCAGCAGCGTACAGGTGGGGACTGAAGCTTTCTTT. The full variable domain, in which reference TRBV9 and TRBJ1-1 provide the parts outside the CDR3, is DSGVTQTPKHLITATGQRVTLRCSPRSGDLSVYWYQQSLDQGLQFLIQYYNGEERAKGNILERFSAQQFPDLHSELNLSSLELGDSALYFCASSVQVGTEAFFGQGTRLTVV.

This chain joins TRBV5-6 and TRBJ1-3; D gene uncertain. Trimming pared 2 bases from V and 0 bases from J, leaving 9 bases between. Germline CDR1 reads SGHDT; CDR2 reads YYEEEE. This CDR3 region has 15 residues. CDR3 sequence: CASSFRRFSGNTIYF. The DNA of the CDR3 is TGTGCCAGCAGCTTCCGACGGTTCTCTGGAAACACCATATATTTT.

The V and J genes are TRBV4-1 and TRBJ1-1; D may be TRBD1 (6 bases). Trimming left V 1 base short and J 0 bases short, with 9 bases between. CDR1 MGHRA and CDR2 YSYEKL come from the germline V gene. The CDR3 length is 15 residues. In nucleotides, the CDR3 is TGCGCCAGCAGCCAAGGAGGGGGTTTGAACACTGAAGCTTTCTTT. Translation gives CASSQGGGLNTEAFF.

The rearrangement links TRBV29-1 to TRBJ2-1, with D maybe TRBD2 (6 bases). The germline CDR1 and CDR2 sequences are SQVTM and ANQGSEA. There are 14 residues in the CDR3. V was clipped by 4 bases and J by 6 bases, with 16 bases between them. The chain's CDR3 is CSVVGGGLGNEQFF. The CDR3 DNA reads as TGCAGCGTTGTGGGGGGAGGACTGGGCAATGAGCAGTTCTTC.